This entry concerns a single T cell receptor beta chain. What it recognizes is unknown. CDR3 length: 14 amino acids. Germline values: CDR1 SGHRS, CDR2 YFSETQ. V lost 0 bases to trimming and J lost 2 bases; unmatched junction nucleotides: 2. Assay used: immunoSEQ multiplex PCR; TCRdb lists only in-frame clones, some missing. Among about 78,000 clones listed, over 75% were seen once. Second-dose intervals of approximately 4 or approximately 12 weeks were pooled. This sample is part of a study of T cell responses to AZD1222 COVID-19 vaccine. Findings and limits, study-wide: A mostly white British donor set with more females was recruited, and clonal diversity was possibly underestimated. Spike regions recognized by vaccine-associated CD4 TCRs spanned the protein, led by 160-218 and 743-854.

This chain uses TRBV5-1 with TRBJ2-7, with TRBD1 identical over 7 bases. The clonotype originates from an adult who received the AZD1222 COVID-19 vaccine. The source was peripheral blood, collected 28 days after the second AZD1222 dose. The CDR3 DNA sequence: TGCGCCAGCAGCTTGGTGACAGGGACCTACGAGCAGTACTTC. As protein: CASSLVTGTYEQYF.